This TCR beta chain was retrieved from a study of cytomegalovirus exposure and HLA in healthy donors. About this clone: Its specificity is not known. The junction does not match germline at one end; this may be a read error.

Study findings and constraints: In a later analysis, an Asian-associated ancestry cluster reportedly showed fewer N-insertions than the approximately 610-donor mean.

The PCR had 60 Vbeta and 13 Jbeta primers. The protocol was immunoSEQ multiplex PCR, while the TCRdb copy is restricted to in-frame clones and leaves out a portion. The data show approximately 200,000 clones, and the top ten clones hold less than 0.9%. CDR3 size: 14 residues. Germline V gene data show CDR1 as LNHDA and CDR2 as SQIVND (reference sequence). This sequence joins TRBV19 and TRBJ1-2; D is possibly TRBD1 (5 bases). The sequence was collected from a boy between 10 and 17 years old in good health and CMV-seronegative. Sequencing input: PBMCs. The chain's CDR3 is CASGISGTPYGYTF. For the CDR3, the DNA is TGTGCCAGTGGTATATCTGGGACTCCCTATGGCTACACCTTC.